These 24 T cell receptor beta chains originate from one sample sequenced in a study of T cell repertoires in cytomegalovirus infection. TCRdb reanalysed the reads using MiXCR and keeps one entry per CDR3 protein. The sample holds 200,000 to 300,000 distinct CDR3 sequences, around 15% seen once. What was sequenced was PBMCs. The receptors were gathered from a human donor in good health (CMV status not recorded). Some clones in this sample may be carry-over from other donors' samples.

This clonotype showed up many times. The genes are TRBV28 and TRBJ2-3; 8 nucleotides match TRBD2. The junction had 10 bases not matched to a gene; V was cut back by 11 bases and J by 6 bases. The CDR3 totals 13 residues. The germline CDR1 and CDR2 sequences are MDHEN and SYDVKM. The DNA for the CDR3 is TGTGCCTTAAGCGGGAGTCGGTGGGATACGCAGTATTTT. It encodes CALSGSRWDTQYF. The full variable domain, rest sourced from reference TRBV28 and TRBJ2-3, is DVKVTQSSRYLVKRTGEKVFLECVQDMDHENMFWYRQDPGLGLRLIYFSYDVKMKEKGDIPEGYSVSREKKERFSLILESASTNQTSMYLCALSGSRWDTQYFGPGTRLTVL.

The genes are TRBV28 and TRBJ2-1; D remains ambiguous. The CDR3 sequence is 12 residues long. Trimming took off 2 bases at V and 10 bases at J, with 9 bases between the two ends. From germline, CDR1 is MDHEN and CDR2 SYDVKM. The CDR3 protein is CASSLGPREQFF. Written as DNA, the CDR3 is TGTGCCAGCAGTTTAGGGCCGAGGGAGCAGTTCTTC.

The table lists this clonotype with a few counts. The chain couples TRBV19 to TRBJ2-4, with D unresolved. The germline V gene encodes CDR1 LNHDA and CDR2 SQIVND (reference sequence). V lost 7 bases and J 6 bases, leaving 19 bases between the germline ends. The CDR3 extends over 15 amino acids. CDR3 DNA: TGTGCCAGTAATGTCGGCGGCACTTCGAGAAACATTCAGTACTTC. Protein product: CASNVGGTSRNIQYF.

The J gene is TRBJ2-7, the V gene TRBV5-4; D is unclear. With 0 bases removed from V and 7 bases from J, the gap between germline ends came to 14 bases. Germline CDR1 reads SGHNT; CDR2 reads YYREEE (reference sequence). The CDR3 covers 14 residues. CDR3 nucleotide sequence: TGTGCCAGCAGCTTGGGCCCGGGTTCCGGGGAGCAGTACTTC. Protein sequence: CASSLGPGSGEQYF.

J is TRBJ1-2 and V is TRBV7-9, with 7 bases lining up with TRBD1. V lost 5 bases and J lost 4; bases outside the gene matches: 4. The CDR3 has 13 amino acids. The germline V gene has CDR1 SEHNR and CDR2 FQNEAQ (reference sequence). This CDR3 reads CASSPGQFYGYTF. The CDR3 nucleotides are TGTGCCAGCAGCCCGGGACAGTTCTATGGCTACACCTTC.

This clonotype was picked up many times. In nucleotides, the CDR3 is TGCGCCAGCAGTCAATTGGCGGGGGCGGATACGCAGTATTTT. Protein: CASSQLAGADTQYF. The chain links TRBV23-1 to TRBJ2-3; tentatively, D is TRBD2 (7 bases). TRBV23-1 is recorded as an ORF, its role being uncertain. V was trimmed by 1 base and J by 6 bases, leaving 11 bases between them. The CDR3 length is 14 residues.

In the case of this clonotype: A read error may explain this, as a much larger clone is one base away. The chain employs TRBV7-2 and TRBJ2-7; D perhaps matches TRBD2 (5 bases). The germline gives CDR1 SGHTA, CDR2 FQGNSA. CDR3 length equals 13 residues. V lost 3 bases and J lost 9, with 15 bases in between. DNA of the CDR3: TGTGCCAGCAGCTTGGCCCTCTACAGCGGGCAGTACTTC. This encodes CASSLALYSGQYF.

This clonotype appeared many times. J is TRBJ2-2 and V is TRBV20-1; TRBD2 agrees at 11 bases. The V and J ends lost 2 bases and 0 bases, in that order; junction bases with no gene match: 11. This CDR3 has 19 amino acids. Germline-derived CDR1 and CDR2 are DFQATT and SNEGSKA (reference sequence). CDR3 sequence (DNA): TGCAGTGCTAGAAATTGGCTAGCGGGAGGTACCGCGAACACCGGGGAGCTGTTTTTT. Its translation is CSARNWLAGGTANTGELFF.

This clonotype was recorded many times. The chain uses TRBV6-2 or TRBV6-3 and TRBJ2-5; D not certain. The CDR3 is 14 amino acids. CDR1 MNHEY and CDR2 SVGEGT come from the germline V gene. Trimming left V 0 bases short and J 5 bases short, with 10 bases between. The DNA for the CDR3 is TGTGCCAGCAGTTACTCGCCTCCCTGGGAGACCCAGTACTTC. Translation: CASSYSPPWETQYF.

The rearrangement links TRBV5-1 to TRBJ2-2, with a weak D call TRBD1 (5 bases). The CDR3 runs 16 residues. Germline assignment: CDR1 SGHRS and CDR2 YFSETQ. With 2 bases removed from V and 2 bases from J, the gap between germline ends came to 13 bases. This chain's CDR3 is CASSFMQGRNTGELFF. The CDR3 DNA reads TGCGCCAGCAGCTTCATGCAGGGCCGAAACACCGGGGAGCTGTTTTTT.

In this sample, this clonotype turned up a few times. The rearrangement uses TRBV29-1 and TRBJ1-5; D call uncertain. Germline CDR1 reads SQVTM; CDR2 reads ANQGSEA. The CDR3 runs 9 residues. The germline V and J ends were trimmed by 4 bases and 6 bases, with 1 base remaining between them. The chain's CDR3 is CSVAQPQHF. The CDR3 nucleotides are TGCAGCGTTGCTCAGCCCCAGCATTTT. Full variable domain (remainder filled in from reference TRBV29-1 and TRBJ1-5): SAVISQKPSRDICQRGTSLTIQCQVDSQVTMMFWYRQQPGQSLTLIATANQGSEATYESGFVIDKFPISRPNLTFSTLTVSNMSPEDSSIYLCSVAQPQHFGDGTRLSIL.

This clonotype has at least ten counts. V usage is TRBV19 and J usage is TRBJ1-1; D is possibly TRBD1 (6 bases). The germline V gene encodes CDR1 LNHDA and CDR2 SQIVND (reference sequence). The CDR3 runs to 15 residues. V gave up 5 bases and J gave up 4 bases, with 17 bases separating them. The CDR3 DNA follows: TGTGCCAGTAGTCCAAGCCCGGGGGCTTTCACTGAAGCTTTCTTT. This gives the protein CASSPSPGAFTEAFF.

This clonotype was seen a handful of times. The chain combines TRBV19 with TRBJ2-1, with D perhaps being TRBD1 or TRBD2 (5 bases each). The V gene's germline CDR1 is LNHDA and CDR2 SQIVND (reference sequence). Trimming cost V 5 bases and J 8 bases, with 13 bases left between them. There are 13 residues in the CDR3. CDR3 sequence (DNA): TGTGCCAGTAGTCCCGGTCAGGGAGATGAGCAGTTCTTC. It specifies CASSPGQGDEQFF.

In its sample, this clonotype was seen many times. The chain employs TRBV7-2 and TRBJ1-5; D remains ambiguous. V was cut by 2 bases and J by 2 bases, with 10 bases left in between. The CDR3 runs 15 residues. Germline values: CDR1 SGHTA, CDR2 FQGNSA. The CDR3 DNA is TGTGCCAGCAGCTTAACAACCATGGGCAATCAGCCCCAGCATTTT. Its protein is CASSLTTMGNQPQHF.

The gene calls are TRBV19 and TRBJ2-1, with D hard to call. CDR1 is LNHDA and CDR2 is SQIVND in the germline V gene (reference sequence). V lost 4 bases to trimming and J lost 2 bases, with 6 bases between them. The CDR3 loop spans 13 amino acids. This CDR3 reads CASSTYTYNEQFF. DNA for the CDR3: TGTGCCAGTAGTACCTATACCTACAATGAGCAGTTCTTC.

The CDR3 DNA is TGTGCCAGCAGTCCCGGAGGGCTTTACAATGAGCAGTTCTTC. Protein product: CASSPGGLYNEQFF. The chain uses TRBV28 and TRBJ2-1; D might be TRBD2 (6 bases). The germline V gene encodes CDR1 MDHEN and CDR2 SYDVKM. Trimming took off 5 bases at V and 4 bases at J, with 12 bases between the two ends. The CDR3 contains 14 residues.

A few counts support this clonotype. The gene calls are TRBV20-1 and TRBJ2-5; D is perhaps TRBD1 (5 bases). The length of the CDR3 is 15 residues. Germline lookup yields CDR1 DFQATT and CDR2 SNEGSKA (reference sequence). V was cut by 0 bases and J by 2 bases, with 13 bases left in between. This CDR3 is CSARDPLAGQETQYF. CDR3 bases: TGCAGTGCTAGAGATCCCTTAGCAGGGCAAGAGACCCAGTACTTC.

This clonotype turned up a few times. The V gene is TRBV5-1, the J gene TRBJ2-1; no clear D gene. Germline CDR1 reads SGHRS; CDR2 reads YFSETQ. Deletions cut 1 base from V and 0 bases from J, with 11 bases between. The CDR3 runs 16 residues. The CDR3 here is CASSLPHLSSYNEQFF. CDR3 nucleotide sequence: TGCGCCAGCAGCTTGCCTCATTTAAGCTCCTACAATGAGCAGTTCTTC.

The chain joins TRBV18 to TRBJ2-6, with 10 positions matching TRBD1. Germline CDR1 KGHSH, CDR2 LQKENI. The V gene end was trimmed by 3 bases and the J gene end by 0 bases; junction bases not matched to a gene: 2. The CDR3 is made up of 17 amino acids. CDR3: CASSPGQGISGANVLTF. In DNA, the CDR3 is TGTGCCAGCTCACCGGGACAGGGGATCTCTGGGGCCAACGTCCTGACTTTC.

The chain couples TRBV28 to TRBJ2-7; D call uncertain. Germline V gene data show CDR1 as MDHEN and CDR2 as SYDVKM. Trimming removed 3 bases from V and 9 bases from J, with 15 bases in between. The CDR3 length is 13 residues. CDR3 amino acids: CASSFGATVVQYF. CDR3 nucleotides: TGTGCCAGCAGTTTCGGCGCCACAGTTGTGCAGTACTTC.

This clonotype was detected a few times. The rearrangement uses TRBV7-8 and TRBJ1-4, with no clear D. The CDR3 consists of 13 residues. From germline, CDR1 is SGHVS and CDR2 FQNEAQ. The V end lost 5 bases, the J end lost 4 bases, and 8 bases lay between the germline ends. CDR3 sequence reads: CASSPYINEKLFF. Written as DNA, the CDR3 is TGTGCCAGCAGCCCGTACATTAATGAAAAACTGTTTTTT.

This clonotype was detected only a few times. The chain employs TRBV19 and TRBJ2-1; D unclear. Germline CDR1 is LNHDA and CDR2 is SQIVND (reference sequence). This CDR3 contains 16 residues. V was clipped by 4 bases and J by 0 bases, with 13 bases between them. The chain's CDR3 is CASSKVSLSSYNEQFF. The CDR3 DNA is TGTGCCAGTAGTAAGGTCAGTTTAAGCTCCTACAATGAGCAGTTCTTC.

This clonotype came up many times. The V call is TRBV18, the J call TRBJ1-1; D gene ambiguous. This CDR3 has 15 amino acids. Per the germline V gene, CDR1 is KGHSH and CDR2 is LQKENI. The germline V and J ends were trimmed by 3 bases and 5 bases, with 16 bases remaining between them. CDR3 DNA: TGTGCCAGCTCACCCTTCCTACCGTCAGTTACTGAAGCTTTCTTT. Translating it yields CASSPFLPSVTEAFF.

In its sample, this clonotype was seen a few times. The chain employs TRBV6-4 and TRBJ2-1, with TRBD1 matching over 7 bases. Germline assignment: CDR1 MRHNA and CDR2 SNTAGT. The V and J ends lost 2 bases and 8 bases, in that order; junction bases with no gene match: 9. The CDR3 contains 15 residues. The CDR3 DNA sequence: TGTGCCAGCAGTGACGGCCCAGGGGGTAGTGATGAGCAGTTCTTC. The encoded protein is CASSDGPGGSDEQFF.